This T cell receptor beta chain originates from a study of breast tumors, draining lymph nodes, adjacent tissues. TCRdb redid the calling of the multiplex PCR reads with MiXCR, one entry per CDR3 protein. This table holds some 130,000 distinct CDR3 sequences, less than 20% found once. Axillary draining lymph nodes of breast cancer patients supplied the node samples. V lost 0 bases and J lost 2; bases outside the gene matches: 7. This CDR3 comprises 15 residues. Germline CDR1 and CDR2: SQVTM and ANQGSEA. This clonotype was seen at least ten times. Its antigen is unknown. Findings and caveats of the study: The lymph node origin of tumor T cells was framed as consistent with a hypothesis, not demonstrated. Tumor TCR diversity was below lymph nodes but above nontumor tissue.

The receptor was derived from a female donor with breast cancer. Some clones in this sample may be carry-over from other donors' samples. The V call is TRBV29-1, the J call TRBJ2-7; 7 nucleotides match TRBD1. Material for sequencing was axillary lymph node tissue. CDR3 region: CSVEDYGTEPYEQYF. The CDR3 bases are TGCAGCGTTGAAGACTACGGGACAGAACCCTACGAGCAGTACTTC.